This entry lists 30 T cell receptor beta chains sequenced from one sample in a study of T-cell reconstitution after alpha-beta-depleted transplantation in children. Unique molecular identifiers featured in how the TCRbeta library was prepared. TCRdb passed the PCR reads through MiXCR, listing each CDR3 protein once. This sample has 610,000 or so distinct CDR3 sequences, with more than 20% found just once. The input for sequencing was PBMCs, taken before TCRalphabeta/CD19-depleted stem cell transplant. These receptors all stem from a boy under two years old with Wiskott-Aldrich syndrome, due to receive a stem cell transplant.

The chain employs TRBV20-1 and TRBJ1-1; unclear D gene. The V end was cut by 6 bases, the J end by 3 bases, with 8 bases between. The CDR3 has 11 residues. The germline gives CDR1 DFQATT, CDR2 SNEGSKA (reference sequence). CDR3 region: CSARTYTEAFF. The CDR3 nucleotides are TGCAGTGCGAGGACTTACACTGAAGCTTTCTTT.

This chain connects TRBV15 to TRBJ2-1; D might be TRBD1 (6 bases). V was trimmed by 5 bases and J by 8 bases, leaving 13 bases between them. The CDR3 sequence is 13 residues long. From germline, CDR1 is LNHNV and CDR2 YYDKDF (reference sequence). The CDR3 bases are TGTGCCACCAGCGGCGGCAGGGGCCATGAGCAGTTCTTC. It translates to CATSGGRGHEQFF. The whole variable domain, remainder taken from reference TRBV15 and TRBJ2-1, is DAMVIQNPRYQVTQFGKPVTLSCSQTLNHNVMYWYQQKSSQAPKLLFHYYDKDFNNEADTPDNFQSRRPNTSFCFLDIRSPGLGDTAMYLCATSGGRGHEQFFGPGTRLTVL.

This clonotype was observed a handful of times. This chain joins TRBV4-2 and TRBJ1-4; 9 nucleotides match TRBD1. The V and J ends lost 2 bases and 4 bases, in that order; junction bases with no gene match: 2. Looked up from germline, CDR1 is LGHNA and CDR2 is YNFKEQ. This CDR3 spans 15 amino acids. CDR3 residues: CASSQWDRDNEKLFF. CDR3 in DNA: TGTGCCAGCAGCCAATGGGACAGGGATAATGAAAAACTGTTTTTT.

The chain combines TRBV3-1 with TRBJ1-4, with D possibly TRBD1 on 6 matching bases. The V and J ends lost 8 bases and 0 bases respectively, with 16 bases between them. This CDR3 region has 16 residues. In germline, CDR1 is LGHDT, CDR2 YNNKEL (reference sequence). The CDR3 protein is CASGSRGLSTNEKLFF. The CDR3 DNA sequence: TGTGCCAGCGGCTCCAGGGGTCTTTCAACTAATGAAAAACTGTTTTTT.

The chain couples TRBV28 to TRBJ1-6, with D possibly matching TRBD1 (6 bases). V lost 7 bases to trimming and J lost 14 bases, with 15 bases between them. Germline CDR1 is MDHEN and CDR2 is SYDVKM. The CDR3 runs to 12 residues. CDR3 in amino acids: CASTRGGGALHF. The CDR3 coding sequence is TGTGCCAGCACCAGGGGTGGCGGTGCCCTCCACTTT.

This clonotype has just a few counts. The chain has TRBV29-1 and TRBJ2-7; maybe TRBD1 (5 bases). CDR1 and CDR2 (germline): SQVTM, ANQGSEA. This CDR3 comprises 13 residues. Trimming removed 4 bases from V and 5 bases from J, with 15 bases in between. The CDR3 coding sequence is TGCAGCGTTGTTCGCAGGGCGCTCGACGAGCAGTACTTC. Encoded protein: CSVVRRALDEQYF.

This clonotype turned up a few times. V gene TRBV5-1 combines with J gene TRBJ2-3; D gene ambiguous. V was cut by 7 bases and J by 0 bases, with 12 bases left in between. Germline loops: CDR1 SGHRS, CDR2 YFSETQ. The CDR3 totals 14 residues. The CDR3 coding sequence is TGCGCCAGCTCCACCCAAGGCAGCACAGATACGCAGTATTTT. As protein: CASSTQGSTDTQYF.

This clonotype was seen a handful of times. In DNA, the CDR3 is TGTGCCATCAGAGGTTCGGGAGCCCAAGAGACCCAGTACTTC. Its protein is CAIRGSGAQETQYF. The V and J genes are TRBV10-3 and TRBJ2-5, with D possibly TRBD2 on 6 matching bases. The CDR3 totals 14 residues. Trimming cost V 6 bases and J 1 base, with 12 bases left between them. The germline V gene encodes CDR1 ENHRY and CDR2 SYGVKD.

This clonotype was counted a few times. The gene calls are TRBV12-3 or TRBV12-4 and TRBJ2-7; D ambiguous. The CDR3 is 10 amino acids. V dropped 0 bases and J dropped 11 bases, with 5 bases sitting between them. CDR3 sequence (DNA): TGTGCCAGCAGTTTAGCGGGCAAGTACTTC. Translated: CASSLAGKYF.

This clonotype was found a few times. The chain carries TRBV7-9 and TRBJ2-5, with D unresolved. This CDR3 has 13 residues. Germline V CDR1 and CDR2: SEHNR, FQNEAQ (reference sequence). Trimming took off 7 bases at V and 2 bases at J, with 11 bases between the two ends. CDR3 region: CASTLSDQETQYF. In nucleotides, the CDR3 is TGTGCCAGCACCCTTTCAGATCAAGAGACCCAGTACTTC.

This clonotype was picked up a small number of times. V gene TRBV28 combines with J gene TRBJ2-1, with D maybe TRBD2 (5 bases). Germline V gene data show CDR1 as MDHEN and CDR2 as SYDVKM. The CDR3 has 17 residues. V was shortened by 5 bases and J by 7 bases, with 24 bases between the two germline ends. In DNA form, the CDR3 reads TGTGCCAGCAGTCCCCACACACTTGGGTCGGGATGGAATGAGCAGTTCTTC. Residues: CASSPHTLGSGWNEQFF.

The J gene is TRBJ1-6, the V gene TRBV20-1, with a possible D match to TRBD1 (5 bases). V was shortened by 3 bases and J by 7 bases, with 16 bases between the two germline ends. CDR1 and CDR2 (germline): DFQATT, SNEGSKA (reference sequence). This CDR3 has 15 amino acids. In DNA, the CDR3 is TGCAGTGCTAGTTTCGGCAGGGCGAAAAATTCACCCCTCCACTTT. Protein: CSASFGRAKNSPLHF.

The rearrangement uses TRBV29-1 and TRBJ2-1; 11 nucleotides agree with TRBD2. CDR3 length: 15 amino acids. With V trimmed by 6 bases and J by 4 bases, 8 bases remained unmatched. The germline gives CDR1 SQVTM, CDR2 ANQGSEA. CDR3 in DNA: TGCAGCGTCCACGGGACTAGCGGTGGATACAATGAGCAGTTCTTC. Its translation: CSVHGTSGGYNEQFF.

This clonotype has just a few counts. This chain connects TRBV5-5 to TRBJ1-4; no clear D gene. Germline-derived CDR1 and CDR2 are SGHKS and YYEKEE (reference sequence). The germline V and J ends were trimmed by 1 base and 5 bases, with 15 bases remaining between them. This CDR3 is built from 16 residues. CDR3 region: CASSLSGYTRNEKLFF. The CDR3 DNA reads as TGTGCCAGCAGCTTGAGCGGTTACACCAGAAATGAAAAACTGTTTTTT.

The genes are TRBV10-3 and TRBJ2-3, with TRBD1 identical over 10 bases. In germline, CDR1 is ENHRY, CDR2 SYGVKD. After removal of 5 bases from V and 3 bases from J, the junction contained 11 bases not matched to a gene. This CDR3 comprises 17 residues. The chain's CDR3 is CAISTGTGVIATDTQYF. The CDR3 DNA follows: TGTGCCATCAGTACCGGGACAGGGGTGATTGCAACAGATACGCAGTATTTT.

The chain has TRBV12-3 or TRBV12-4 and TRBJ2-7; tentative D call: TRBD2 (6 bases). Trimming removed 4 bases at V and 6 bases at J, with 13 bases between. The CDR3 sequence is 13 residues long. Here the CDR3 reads CASSSRLEREQYF. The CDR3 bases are TGTGCCAGCAGTTCTCGACTAGAACGCGAGCAGTACTTC.

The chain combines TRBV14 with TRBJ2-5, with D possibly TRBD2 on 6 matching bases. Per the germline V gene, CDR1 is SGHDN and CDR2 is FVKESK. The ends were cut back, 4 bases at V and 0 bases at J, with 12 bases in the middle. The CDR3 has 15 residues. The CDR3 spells CASSPPGVYQETQYF. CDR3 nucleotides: TGTGCCAGCAGCCCACCGGGGGTTTACCAAGAGACCCAGTACTTC.

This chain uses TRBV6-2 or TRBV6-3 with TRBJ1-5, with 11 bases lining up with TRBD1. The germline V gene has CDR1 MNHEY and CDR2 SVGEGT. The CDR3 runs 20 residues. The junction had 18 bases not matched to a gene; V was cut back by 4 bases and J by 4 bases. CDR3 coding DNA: TGTGCCAGCAGTTTGTCTTCGGATACCCCGGGACAGGGGGGAAATCAGCCCCAGCATTTT. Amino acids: CASSLSSDTPGQGGNQPQHF.

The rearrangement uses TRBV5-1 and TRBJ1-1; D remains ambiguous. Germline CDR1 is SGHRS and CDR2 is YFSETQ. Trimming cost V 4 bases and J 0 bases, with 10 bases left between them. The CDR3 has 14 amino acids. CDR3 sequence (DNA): TGCGCCAGCAGCCTGACCACACTGAACACTGAAGCTTTCTTT. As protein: CASSLTTLNTEAFF.

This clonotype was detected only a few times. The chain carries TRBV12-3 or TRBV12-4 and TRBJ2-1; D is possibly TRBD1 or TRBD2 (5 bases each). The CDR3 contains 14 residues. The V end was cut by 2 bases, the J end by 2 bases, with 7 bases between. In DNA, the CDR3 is TGTGCCAGCAGTTTATGGGACCCCTACAATGAGCAGTTCTTC. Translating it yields CASSLWDPYNEQFF.

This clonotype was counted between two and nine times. CDR3 sequence reads: CAIPTSWGGTGELFF. In nucleotides, the CDR3 is TGTGCCATTCCGACATCGTGGGGTGGCACCGGGGAGCTGTTTTTT. The chain has TRBV10-3 and TRBJ2-2; unclear D gene. V lost 9 bases and J lost 4, with 18 bases in between. The CDR3 has 15 residues. Per the germline V gene, CDR1 is ENHRY and CDR2 is SYGVKD.

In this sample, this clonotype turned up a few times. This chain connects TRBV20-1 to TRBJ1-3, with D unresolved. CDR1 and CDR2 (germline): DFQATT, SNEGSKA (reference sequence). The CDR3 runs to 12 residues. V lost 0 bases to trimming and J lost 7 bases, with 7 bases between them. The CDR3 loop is CSAREAGNTIYF. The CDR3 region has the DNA TGCAGTGCTAGAGAGGCCGGCAACACCATATATTTT.

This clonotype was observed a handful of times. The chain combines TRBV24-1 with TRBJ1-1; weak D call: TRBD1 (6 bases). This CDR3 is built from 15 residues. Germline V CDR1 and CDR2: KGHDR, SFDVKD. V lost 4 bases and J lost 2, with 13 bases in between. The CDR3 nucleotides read TGTGCCACCAGTGACTCAGGGGCGACTAACACTGAAGCTTTCTTT. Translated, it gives CATSDSGATNTEAFF.

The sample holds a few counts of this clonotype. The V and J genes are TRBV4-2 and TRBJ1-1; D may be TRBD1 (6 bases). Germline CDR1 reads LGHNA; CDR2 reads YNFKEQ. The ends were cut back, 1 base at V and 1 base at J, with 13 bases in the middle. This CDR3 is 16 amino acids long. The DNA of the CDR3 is TGTGCCAGCAGCCAAGTTCAGGGGATAGGGAACACTGAAGCTTTCTTT. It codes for CASSQVQGIGNTEAFF.

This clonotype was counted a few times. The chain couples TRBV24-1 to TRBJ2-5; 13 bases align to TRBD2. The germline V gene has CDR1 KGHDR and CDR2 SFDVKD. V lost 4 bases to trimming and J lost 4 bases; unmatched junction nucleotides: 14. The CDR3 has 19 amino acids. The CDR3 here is CATSDDRTSGSRGRETQYF. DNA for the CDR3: TGTGCCACCAGTGACGATCGGACTAGCGGGAGTCGGGGTAGAGAGACCCAGTACTTC.

As DNA, the CDR3 is TGTGCCAGCAGCTCATGGACAGGGGAAGGTGAGCAGTACTTC. It is translated as CASSSWTGEGEQYF. The chain recombines TRBV7-2 with TRBJ2-7, with TRBD1 identical over 9 bases. V was pared by 4 bases and J by 7 bases, with 8 bases of the junction left unmatched. The CDR3 has 14 residues. Germline-derived CDR1 and CDR2 are SGHTA and FQGNSA.

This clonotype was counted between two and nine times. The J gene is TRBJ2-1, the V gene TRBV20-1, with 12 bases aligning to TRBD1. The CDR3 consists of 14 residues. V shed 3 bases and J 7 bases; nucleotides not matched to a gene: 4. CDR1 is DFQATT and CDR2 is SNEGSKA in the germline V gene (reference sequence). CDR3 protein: CSASWDRGRNEQFF. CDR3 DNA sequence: TGCAGTGCTAGTTGGGACAGGGGGCGGAATGAGCAGTTCTTC.

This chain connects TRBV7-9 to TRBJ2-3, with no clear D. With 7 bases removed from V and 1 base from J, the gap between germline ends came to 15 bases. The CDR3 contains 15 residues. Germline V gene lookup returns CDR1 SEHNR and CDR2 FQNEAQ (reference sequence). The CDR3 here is CASTRPITGTDTQYF. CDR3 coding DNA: TGTGCCAGCACCAGGCCCATCACAGGCACAGATACGCAGTATTTT. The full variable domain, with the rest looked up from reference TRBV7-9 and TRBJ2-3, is DTGVSQNPRHKITKRGQNVTFRCDPISEHNRLYWYRQTLGQGPEFLTYFQNEAQLEKSRLLSDRFSAERPKGSFSTLEIQRTEQGDSAMYLCASTRPITGTDTQYFGPGTRLTVL.

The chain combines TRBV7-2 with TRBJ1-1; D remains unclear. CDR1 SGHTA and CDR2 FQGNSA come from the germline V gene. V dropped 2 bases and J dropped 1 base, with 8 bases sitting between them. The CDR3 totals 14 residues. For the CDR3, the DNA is TGTGCCAGCAGCTTATCGTCGGGGAACACTGAAGCTTTCTTT. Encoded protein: CASSLSSGNTEAFF.

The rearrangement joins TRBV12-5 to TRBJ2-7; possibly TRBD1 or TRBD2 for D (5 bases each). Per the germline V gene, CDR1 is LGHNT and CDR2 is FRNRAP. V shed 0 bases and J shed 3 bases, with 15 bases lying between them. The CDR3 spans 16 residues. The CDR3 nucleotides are TGTGCTAGTGGTTTGGTAACAACGGGGCCGAGCTACGAGCAGTACTTC. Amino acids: CASGLVTTGPSYEQYF.